This TCR beta chain stems from a study of T cell repertoires in cytomegalovirus infection. Using its own MiXCR run on the reads, TCRdb lists one record per CDR3 protein. Of more than 650,000 distinct CDR3 sequences in the sample, 35% to 45% are singletons; the top ten hold under 3%. Study-level results: There were HLA-C-restricted CMV-specific TCR beta clonotypes dominating the ex vivo response.

The CDR3 totals 16 residues. The J segment lost 1 base and the V segment lost 0 bases, leaving 2 bases of the junction unmatched. Germline V gene lookup returns CDR1 SGDLS and CDR2 YYNGEE. Notes on this clonotype: Its antigen remains unknown.

The V call is TRBV9, the J call TRBJ2-3, with 10 nucleotides matching TRBD2. This TCR came from a human donor in good health (CMV status not recorded). Some clones in this sample may be carry-over from other donors' samples. The source material was PBMCs. CDR3 nucleotide sequence: TGTGCCAGCAGCGTAGCACTAGCGGGGCGCACAGATACGCAGTATTTT. Its protein product is CASSVALAGRTDTQYF.